This T cell receptor (beta chain) emerged from a study of spatial heterogeneity in lung cancer. Overall study context: Mean representation of each unique TCR and UMI combination in the raw reads exceeded nine occurrences. Regarding the study as a whole: Mutation counts in tumors were tracked by counts of expanded intratumoral alpha and beta TCRs.

Germline V gene lookup returns CDR1 SGHDT and CDR2 YYEEEE. Trimming at V came to 5 bases and at J to 4 bases, leaving 13 bases not matched to a gene. This CDR3 has 17 amino acids. Time point in this sample: sample taken at primary tumor resection. The donors were 55 to 85 patients with non-small cell lung cancer that was early-stage and untreated. Sequencing was performed on whole RNA extracted from tumor and nontumor lung tissue, or from frozen PBMC, and the material was left unsorted. This clonotype was observed at least ten times. Its antigen is unknown. This beta chain is a stray read from a library made for alpha chains; its abundance is not meaningful. Every individual TCR cDNA molecule carried its own unique molecular identifier, which allowed correction of PCR and sequencing errors. A single record per CDR3 protein comes from TCRdb applying MiXCR to the 5' RACE reads. The table includes about 10,000 distinct CDR3 sequences, roughly 12% detected once.

The V and J genes are TRBV5-6 and TRBJ2-3; 10 bases map to TRBD2. This specimen was lung tumor tissue, taken at surgery. The clonotype comes from a male donor with early-stage non-small cell lung cancer. The chain's CDR3 is CASSSASGRSWADTQYF. CDR3 nucleotides: TGTGCCAGCAGTTCGGCTAGCGGGAGAAGTTGGGCAGATACGCAGTATTTT.